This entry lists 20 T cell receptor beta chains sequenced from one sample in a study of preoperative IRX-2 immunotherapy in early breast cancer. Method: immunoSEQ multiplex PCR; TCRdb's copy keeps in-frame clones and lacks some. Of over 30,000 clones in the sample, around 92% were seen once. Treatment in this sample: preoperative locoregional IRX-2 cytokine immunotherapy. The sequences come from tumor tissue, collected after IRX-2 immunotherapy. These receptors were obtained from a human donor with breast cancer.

CDR3 in DNA: TGTGCCAGCTCACCTCGTACGGGTAGTTACGAGCAGTACGTC. The encoded protein is CASSPRTGSYEQYV. The chain links TRBV18 to TRBJ2-7; no clear D. The CDR3 runs to 14 residues. Between the trimmed V and J ends, which lost 3 bases and 4 bases, there was a span of 13 bases. Germline V CDR1 and CDR2: KGHSH, LQKENI.

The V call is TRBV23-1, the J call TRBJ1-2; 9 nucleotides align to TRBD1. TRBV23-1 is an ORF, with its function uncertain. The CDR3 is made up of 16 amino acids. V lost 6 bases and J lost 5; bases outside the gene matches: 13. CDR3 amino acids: CASSQDYPDRGYGYTF. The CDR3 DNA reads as TGCGCCAGCAGCCAAGATTACCCAGACAGGGGGTATGGCTACACCTTC.

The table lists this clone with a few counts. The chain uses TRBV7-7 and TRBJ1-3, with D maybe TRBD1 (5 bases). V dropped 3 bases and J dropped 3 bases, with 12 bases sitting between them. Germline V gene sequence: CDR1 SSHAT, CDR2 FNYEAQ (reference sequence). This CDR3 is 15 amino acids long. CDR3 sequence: CASSLATGRGNTIYF. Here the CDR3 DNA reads TGTGCCAGCAGCTTGGCTACAGGACGTGGAAACACCATATATTTT.

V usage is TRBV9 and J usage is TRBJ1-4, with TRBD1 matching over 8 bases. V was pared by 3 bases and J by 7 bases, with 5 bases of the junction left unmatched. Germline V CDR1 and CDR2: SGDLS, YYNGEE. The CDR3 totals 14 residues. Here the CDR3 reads CASSAQGAAEKLFF. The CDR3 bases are TGTGCCAGCAGCGCGCAGGGGGCGGCTGAAAAACTGTTTTTT.

CDR3 nucleotide sequence: TGTGCCAGCAGTGTCCGGCCTCAGGAGATCTACGAGCAGTACGTC. As protein: CASSVRPQEIYEQYV. V is TRBV6-8 and J is TRBJ2-7; the D is unclear. This CDR3 has 15 residues. Germline assignment: CDR1 MNHGY and CDR2 SAAAGT. V was trimmed by 5 bases and J by 3 bases, leaving 17 bases between them.

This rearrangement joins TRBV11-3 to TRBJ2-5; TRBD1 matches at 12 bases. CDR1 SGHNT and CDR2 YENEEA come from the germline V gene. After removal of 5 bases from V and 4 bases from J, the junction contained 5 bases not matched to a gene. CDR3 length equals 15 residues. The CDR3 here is CASSQGTGGGETQYF. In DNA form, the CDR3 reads TGTGCCAGCAGCCAAGGGACAGGGGGCGGAGAGACCCAGTACTTC.

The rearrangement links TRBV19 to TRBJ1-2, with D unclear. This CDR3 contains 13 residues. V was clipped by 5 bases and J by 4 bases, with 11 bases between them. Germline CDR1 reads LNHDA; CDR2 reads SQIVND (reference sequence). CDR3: CASSDRAGYGYTF. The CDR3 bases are TGTGCCAGTAGTGACCGGGCCGGCTATGGCTACACCTTC.

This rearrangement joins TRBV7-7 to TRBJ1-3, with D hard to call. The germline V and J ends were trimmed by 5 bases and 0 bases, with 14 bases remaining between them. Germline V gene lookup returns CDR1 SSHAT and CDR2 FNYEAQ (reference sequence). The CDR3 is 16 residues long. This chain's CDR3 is CASSLGSADSGNTIYF. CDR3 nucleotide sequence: TGTGCCAGCAGCCTAGGGTCCGCGGACTCTGGAAACACCATATATTTT.

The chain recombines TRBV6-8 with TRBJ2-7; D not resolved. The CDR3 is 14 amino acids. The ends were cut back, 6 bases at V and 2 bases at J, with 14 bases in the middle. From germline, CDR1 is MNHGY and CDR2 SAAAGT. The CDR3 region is CASSPPLAPYEQYF. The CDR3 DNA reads TGTGCCAGCAGCCCCCCCTTGGCCCCCTACGAGCAGTACTTC.

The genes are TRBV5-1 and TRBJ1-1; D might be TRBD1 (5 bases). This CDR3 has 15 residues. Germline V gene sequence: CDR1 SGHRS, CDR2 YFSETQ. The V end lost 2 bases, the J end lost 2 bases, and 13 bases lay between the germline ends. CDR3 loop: CASSFYLRGNTEAFF. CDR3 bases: TGCGCCAGCAGCTTTTATTTAAGGGGTAACACTGAAGCTTTCTTT.

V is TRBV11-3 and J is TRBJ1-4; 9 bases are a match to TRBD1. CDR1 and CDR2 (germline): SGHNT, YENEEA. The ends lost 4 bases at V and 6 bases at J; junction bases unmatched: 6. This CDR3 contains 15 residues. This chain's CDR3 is CASSSQGQGHEKLFF. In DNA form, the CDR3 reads TGTGCCAGCAGCTCTCAGGGACAGGGACATGAAAAACTGTTTTTT.

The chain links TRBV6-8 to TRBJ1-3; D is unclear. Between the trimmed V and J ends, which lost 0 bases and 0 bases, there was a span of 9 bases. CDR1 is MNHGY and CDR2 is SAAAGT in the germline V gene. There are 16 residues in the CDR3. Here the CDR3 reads CASSYSLGNSGNTIYF. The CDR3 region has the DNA TGTGCCAGCAGTTACTCATTAGGGAACTCTGGAAACACCATATATTTT.

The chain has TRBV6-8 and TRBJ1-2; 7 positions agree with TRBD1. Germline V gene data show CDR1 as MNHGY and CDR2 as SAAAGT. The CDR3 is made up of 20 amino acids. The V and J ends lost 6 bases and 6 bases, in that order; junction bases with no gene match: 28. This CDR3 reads CASSPGQYSSRGGPINGYTF. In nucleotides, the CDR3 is TGTGCCAGCAGCCCGGGACAGTACAGTTCAAGGGGGGGCCCTATCAATGGCTACACCTTC.

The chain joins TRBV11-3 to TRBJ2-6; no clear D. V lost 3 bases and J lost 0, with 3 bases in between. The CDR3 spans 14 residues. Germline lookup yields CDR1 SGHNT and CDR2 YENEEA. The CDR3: CASSLISGANVLTF. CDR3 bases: TGTGCCAGCAGCTTGATCTCTGGGGCCAACGTCCTGACTTTC.

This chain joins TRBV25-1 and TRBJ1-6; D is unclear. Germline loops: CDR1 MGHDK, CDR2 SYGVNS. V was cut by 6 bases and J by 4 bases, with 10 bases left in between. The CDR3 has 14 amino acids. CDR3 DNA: TGTGCCAGCAGAGTAGGGAGTTATAATTCACCCCTCCACTTT. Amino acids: CASRVGSYNSPLHF.

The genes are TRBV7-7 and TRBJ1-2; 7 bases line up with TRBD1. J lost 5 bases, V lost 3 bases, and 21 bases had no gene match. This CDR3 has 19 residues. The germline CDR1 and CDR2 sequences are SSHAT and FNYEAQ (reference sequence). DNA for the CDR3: TGTGCCAGCAGCTTGGCCCCGCCGAGACAGGGATCTTTTGGGTATGGCTACACCTTC. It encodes CASSLAPPRQGSFGYGYTF. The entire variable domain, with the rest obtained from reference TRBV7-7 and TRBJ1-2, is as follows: GAGVSQSPRYKVTKRGQDVTLRCDPISSHATLYWYQQALGQGPEFLTYFNYEAQPDKSGLPSDRFSAERPEGSISTLTIQRTEQRDSAMYRCASSLAPPRQGSFGYGYTFGSGTRLTVV.

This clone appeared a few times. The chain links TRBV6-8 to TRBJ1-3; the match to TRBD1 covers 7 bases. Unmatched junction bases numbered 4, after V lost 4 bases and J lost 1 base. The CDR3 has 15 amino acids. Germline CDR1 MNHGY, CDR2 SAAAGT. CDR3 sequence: CASSWDRKSGNTIYF. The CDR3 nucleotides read TGTGCCAGCAGTTGGGACAGAAAATCTGGAAACACCATATATTTT.

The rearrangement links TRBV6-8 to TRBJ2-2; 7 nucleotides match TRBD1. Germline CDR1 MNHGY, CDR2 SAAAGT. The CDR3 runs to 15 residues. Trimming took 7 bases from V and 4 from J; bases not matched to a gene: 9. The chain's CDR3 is CASNSQAGGTGELFF. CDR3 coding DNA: TGTGCCAGCAACTCACAGGCAGGGGGCACCGGGGAGCTGTTTTTT.

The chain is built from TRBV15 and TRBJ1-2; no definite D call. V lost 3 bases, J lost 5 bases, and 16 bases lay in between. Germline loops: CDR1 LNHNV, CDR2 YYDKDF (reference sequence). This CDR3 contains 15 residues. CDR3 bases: TGTGCCACCAGCAGGGACCGAGGTTTTATATATGGCTACACCTTC. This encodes CATSRDRGFIYGYTF.

Here the CDR3 DNA reads TGTGCCAGCTCACTGGACAGGGACACTGAAGCTTTCTTT. Translated, it gives CASSLDRDTEAFF. V and J are TRBV18 and TRBJ1-1; the match to TRBD1 covers 8 bases. CDR1 is KGHSH and CDR2 is LQKENI in the germline V gene. The ends lost 4 bases at V and 3 bases at J; junction bases unmatched: 1. The CDR3 covers 13 residues.